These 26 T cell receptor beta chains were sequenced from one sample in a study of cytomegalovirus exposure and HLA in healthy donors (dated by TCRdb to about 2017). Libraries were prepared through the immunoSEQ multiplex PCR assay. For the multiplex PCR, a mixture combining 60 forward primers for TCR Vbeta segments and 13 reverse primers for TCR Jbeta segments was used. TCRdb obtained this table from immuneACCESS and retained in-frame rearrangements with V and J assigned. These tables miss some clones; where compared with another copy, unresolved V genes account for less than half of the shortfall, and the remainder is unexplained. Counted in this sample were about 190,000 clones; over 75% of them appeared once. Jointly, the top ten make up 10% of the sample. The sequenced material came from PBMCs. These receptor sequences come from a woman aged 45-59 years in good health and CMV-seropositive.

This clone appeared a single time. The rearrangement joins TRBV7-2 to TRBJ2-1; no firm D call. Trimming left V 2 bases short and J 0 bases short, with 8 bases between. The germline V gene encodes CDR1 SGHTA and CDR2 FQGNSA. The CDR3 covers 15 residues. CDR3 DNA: TGTGCCAGCAGCTTATCCCGGAGCTCCTACAATGAGCAGTTCTTC. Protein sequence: CASSLSRSSYNEQFF.

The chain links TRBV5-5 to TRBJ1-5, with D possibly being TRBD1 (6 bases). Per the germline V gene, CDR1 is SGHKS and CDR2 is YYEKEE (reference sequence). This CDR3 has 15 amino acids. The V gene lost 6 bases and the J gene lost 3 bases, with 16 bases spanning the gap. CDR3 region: CASTRTVYDNQPQHF. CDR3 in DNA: TGTGCCAGCACCCGGACAGTTTATGACAATCAGCCCCAGCATTTT.

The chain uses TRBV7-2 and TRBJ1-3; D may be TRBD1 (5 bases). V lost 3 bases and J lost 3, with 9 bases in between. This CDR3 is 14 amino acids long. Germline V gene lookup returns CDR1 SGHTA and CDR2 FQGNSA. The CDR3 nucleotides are TGTGCCAGCAGCTTTTCGACAGTTGGAAACACCATATATTTT. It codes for CASSFSTVGNTIYF.

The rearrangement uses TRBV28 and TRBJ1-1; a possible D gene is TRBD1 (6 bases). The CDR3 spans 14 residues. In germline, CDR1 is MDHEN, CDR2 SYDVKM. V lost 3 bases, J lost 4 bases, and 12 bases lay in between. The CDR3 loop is CASSFNRGGTEAFF. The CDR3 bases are TGTGCCAGCAGTTTTAATAGAGGGGGCACTGAAGCTTTCTTT.

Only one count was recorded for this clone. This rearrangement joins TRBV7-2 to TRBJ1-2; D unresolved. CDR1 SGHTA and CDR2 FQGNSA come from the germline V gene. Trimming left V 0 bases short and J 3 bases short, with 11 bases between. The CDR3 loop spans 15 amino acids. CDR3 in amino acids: CASSLALGRDYGYTF. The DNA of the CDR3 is TGTGCCAGCAGCTTAGCCCTGGGGAGGGACTATGGCTACACCTTC.

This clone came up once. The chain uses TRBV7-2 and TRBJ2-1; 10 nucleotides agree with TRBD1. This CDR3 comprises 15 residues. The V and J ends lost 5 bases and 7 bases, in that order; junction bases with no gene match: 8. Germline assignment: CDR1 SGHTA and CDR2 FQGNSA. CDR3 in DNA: TGTGCCAGCAGCCTCGGACAGGGGGAAGGGAATGAGCAGTTCTTC. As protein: CASSLGQGEGNEQFF. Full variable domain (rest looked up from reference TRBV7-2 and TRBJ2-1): GAGVSQSPSNKVTEKGKDVELRCDPISGHTALYWYRQSLGQGLEFLIYFQGNSAPDKSGLPSDRFSAERTGGSVSTLTIQRTQQEDSAVYLCASSLGQGEGNEQFFGPGTRLTVL.

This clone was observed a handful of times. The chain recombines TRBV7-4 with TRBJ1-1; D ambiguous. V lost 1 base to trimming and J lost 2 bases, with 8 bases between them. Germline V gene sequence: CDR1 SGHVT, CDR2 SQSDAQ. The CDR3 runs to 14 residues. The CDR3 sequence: CASSLVAGNTEAFF. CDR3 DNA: TGTGCCAGCAGCTTAGTCGCCGGTAACACTGAAGCTTTCTTT.

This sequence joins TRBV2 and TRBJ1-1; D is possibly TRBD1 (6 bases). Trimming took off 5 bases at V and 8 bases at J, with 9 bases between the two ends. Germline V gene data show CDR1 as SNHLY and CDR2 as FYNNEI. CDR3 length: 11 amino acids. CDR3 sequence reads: CASSRTGEAFF. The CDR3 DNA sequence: TGTGCCAGCAGTAGAACAGGGGAAGCTTTCTTT.

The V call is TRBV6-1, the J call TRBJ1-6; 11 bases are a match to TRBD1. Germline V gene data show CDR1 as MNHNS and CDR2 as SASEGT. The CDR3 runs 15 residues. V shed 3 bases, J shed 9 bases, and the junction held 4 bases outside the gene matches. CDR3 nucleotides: TGTGCCAGCAGTGAGAGTGGGACAGGGGGTTCACCCCTCCACTTT. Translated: CASSESGTGGSPLHF.

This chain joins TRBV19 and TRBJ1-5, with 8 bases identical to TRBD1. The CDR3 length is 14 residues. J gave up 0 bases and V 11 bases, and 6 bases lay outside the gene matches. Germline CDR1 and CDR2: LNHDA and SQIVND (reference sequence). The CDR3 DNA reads TGTGCCGGATCCGGGACAGGTAGCAATCAGCCCCAGCATTTT. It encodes CAGSGTGSNQPQHF.

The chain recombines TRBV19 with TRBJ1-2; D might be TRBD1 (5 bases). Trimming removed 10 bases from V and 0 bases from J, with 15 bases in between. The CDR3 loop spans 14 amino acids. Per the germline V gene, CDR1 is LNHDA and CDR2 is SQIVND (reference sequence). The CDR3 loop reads CATTPTGPNYGYTF. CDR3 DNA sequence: TGTGCCACCACCCCAACAGGCCCTAACTATGGCTACACCTTC. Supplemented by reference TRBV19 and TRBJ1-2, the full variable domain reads DGGITQSPKYLFRKEGQNVTLSCEQNLNHDAMYWYRQDPGQGLRLIYYSQIVNDFQKGDIAEGYSVSREKKESFPLTVTSAQKNPTAFYLCATTPTGPNYGYTFGSGTRLTVV.

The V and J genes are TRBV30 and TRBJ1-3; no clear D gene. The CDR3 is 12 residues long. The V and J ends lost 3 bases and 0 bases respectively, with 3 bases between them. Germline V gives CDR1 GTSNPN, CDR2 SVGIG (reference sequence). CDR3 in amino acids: CAWRRSGNTIYF. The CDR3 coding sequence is TGTGCCTGGAGGCGCTCTGGAAACACCATATATTTT.

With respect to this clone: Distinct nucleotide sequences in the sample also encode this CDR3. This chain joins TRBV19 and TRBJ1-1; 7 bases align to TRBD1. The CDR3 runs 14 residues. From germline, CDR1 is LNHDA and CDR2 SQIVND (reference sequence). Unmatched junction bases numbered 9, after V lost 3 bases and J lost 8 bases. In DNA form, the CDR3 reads TGTGCCAGTAGTATTAAGGGCCCGGGACAGGAAGCTTTCTTT. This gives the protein CASSIKGPGQEAFF. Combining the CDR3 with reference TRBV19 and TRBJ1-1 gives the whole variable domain DGGITQSPKYLFRKEGQNVTLSCEQNLNHDAMYWYRQDPGQGLRLIYYSQIVNDFQKGDIAEGYSVSREKKESFPLTVTSAQKNPTAFYLCASSIKGPGQEAFFGQGTRLTVV.

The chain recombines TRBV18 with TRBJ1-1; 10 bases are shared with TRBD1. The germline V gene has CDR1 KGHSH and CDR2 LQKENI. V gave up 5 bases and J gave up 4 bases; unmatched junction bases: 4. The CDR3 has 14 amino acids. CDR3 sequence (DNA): TGTGCCAGCTCAGCCGACAGGGGGCCCACTGAAGCTTTCTTT. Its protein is CASSADRGPTEAFF.

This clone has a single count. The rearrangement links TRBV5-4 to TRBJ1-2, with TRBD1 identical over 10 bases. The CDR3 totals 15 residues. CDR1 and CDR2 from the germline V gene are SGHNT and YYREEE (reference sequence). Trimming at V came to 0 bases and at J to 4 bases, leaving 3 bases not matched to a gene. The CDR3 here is CASSLGTGGGYGYTF. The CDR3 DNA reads TGTGCCAGCAGCTTGGGGACAGGGGGTGGCTATGGCTACACCTTC.

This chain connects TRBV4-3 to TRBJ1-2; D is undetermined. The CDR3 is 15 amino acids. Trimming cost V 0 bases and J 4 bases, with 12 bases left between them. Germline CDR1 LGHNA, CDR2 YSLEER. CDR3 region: CASSQDWQAGYGYTF. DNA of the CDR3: TGCGCCAGCAGCCAAGACTGGCAGGCCGGCTATGGCTACACCTTC.

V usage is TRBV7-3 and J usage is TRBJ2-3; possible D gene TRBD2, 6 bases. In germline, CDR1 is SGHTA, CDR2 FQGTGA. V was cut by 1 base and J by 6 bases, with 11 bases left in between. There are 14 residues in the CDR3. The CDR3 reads CASSLNSGPDTQYF. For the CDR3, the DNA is TGTGCCAGCAGCTTAAATAGCGGCCCTGATACGCAGTATTTT. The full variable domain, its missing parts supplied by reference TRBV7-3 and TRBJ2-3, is GAGVSQTPSNKVTEKGKYVELRCDPISGHTALYWYRQSLGQGPEFLIYFQGTGAADDSGLPNDRFFAVRPEGSVSTLKIQRTERGDSAVYLCASSLNSGPDTQYFGPGTRLTVL.

The CDR3 DNA is TGTGCCAGCCTCGACAGGGATGATCAGCCCCAGCATTTT. Amino acid sequence: CASLDRDDQPQHF. The chain joins TRBV19 to TRBJ1-5; 7 nucleotides line up with TRBD1. The junction had 7 bases not matched to a gene; V was cut back by 9 bases and J by 5 bases. Germline V gene data show CDR1 as LNHDA and CDR2 as SQIVND (reference sequence). This CDR3 contains 13 residues.

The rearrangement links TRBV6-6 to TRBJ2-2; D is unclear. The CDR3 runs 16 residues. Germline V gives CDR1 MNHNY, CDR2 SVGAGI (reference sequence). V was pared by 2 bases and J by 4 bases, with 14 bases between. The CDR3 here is CASSYQRSSTTGELFF. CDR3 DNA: TGTGCCAGCAGTTACCAGAGGAGTTCAACCACCGGGGAGCTGTTTTTT.

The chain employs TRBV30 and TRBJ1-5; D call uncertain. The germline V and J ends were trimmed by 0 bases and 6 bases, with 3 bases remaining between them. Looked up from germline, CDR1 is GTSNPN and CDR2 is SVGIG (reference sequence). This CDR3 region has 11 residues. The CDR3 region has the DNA TGTGCCTGGAGTGTCGGTCAGCCCCAGCATTTT. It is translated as CAWSVGQPQHF.

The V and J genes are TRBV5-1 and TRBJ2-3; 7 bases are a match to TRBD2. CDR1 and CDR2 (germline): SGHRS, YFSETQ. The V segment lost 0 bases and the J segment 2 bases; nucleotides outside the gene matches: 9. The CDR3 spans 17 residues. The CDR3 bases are TGCGCCAGCAGCTTGGGTGGGGGGGTCGGCAACACAGATACGCAGTATTTT. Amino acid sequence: CASSLGGGVGNTDTQYF.

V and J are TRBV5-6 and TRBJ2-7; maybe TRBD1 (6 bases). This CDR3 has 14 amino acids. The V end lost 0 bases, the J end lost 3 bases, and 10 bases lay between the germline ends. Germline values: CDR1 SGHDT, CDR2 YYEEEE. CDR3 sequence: CASSLVTGDYEQYF. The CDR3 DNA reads TGTGCCAGCAGCTTGGTGACAGGAGACTACGAGCAGTACTTC.

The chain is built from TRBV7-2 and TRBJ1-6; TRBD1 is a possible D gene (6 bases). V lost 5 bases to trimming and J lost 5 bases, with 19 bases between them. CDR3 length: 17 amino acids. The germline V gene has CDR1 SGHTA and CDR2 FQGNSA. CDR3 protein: CASSPTLDRRDNSPLHF. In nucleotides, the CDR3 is TGTGCCAGCAGCCCTACGCTGGACAGAAGAGATAATTCACCCCTCCACTTT.

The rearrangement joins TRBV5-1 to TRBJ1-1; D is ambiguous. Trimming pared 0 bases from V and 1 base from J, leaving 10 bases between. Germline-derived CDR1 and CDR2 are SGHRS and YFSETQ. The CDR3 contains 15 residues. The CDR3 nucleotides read TGCGCCAGCAGCTTGGCCGTCGTCGGGAACACTGAAGCTTTCTTT. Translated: CASSLAVVGNTEAFF. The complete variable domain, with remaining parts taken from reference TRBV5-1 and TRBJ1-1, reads KAGVTQTPRYLIKTRGQQVTLSCSPISGHRSVSWYQQTPGQGLQFLFEYFSETQRNKGNFPGRFSGRQFSNSRSEMNVSTLELGDSALYLCASSLAVVGNTEAFFGQGTRLTVV.

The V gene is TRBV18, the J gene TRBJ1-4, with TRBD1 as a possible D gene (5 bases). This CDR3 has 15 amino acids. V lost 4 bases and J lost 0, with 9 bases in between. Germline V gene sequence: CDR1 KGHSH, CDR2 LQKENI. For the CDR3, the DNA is TGTGCCAGCTCACGGGGCCTAGCAACTAATGAAAAACTGTTTTTT. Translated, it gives CASSRGLATNEKLFF.

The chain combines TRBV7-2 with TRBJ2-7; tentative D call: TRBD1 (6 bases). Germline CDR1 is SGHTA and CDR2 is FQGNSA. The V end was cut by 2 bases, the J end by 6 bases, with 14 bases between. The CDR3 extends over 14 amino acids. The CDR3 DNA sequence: TGTGCCAGCAGCTTACAGGGGTCCCGGGGCGAGCAGTACTTC. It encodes CASSLQGSRGEQYF.